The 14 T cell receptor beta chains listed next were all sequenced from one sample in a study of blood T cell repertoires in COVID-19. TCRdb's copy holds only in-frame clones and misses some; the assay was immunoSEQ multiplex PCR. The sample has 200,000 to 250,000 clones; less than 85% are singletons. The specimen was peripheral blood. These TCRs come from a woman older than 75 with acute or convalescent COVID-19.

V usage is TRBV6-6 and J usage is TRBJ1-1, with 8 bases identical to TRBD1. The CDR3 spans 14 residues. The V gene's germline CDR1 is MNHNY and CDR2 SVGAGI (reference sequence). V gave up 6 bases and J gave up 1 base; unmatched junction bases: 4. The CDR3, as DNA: TGTGCCAGCAGGAAACAGGGGGGGAACACTGAAGCTTTCTTT. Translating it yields CASRKQGGNTEAFF.

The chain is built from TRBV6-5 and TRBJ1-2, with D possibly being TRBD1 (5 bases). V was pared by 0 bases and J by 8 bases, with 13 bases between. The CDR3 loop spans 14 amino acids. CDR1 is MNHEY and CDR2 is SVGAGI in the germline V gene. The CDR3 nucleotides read TGTGCCAGCAGTTACTCTACGGGGGGTAGAGGCTACACCTTC. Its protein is CASSYSTGGRGYTF.

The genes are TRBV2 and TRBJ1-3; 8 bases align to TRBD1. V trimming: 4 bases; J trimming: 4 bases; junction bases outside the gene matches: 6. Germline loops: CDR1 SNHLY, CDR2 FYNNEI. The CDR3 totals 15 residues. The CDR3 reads CASSAQQGGGNTIYF. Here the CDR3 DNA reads TGTGCCAGCAGTGCCCAACAGGGGGGAGGAAACACCATATATTTT.

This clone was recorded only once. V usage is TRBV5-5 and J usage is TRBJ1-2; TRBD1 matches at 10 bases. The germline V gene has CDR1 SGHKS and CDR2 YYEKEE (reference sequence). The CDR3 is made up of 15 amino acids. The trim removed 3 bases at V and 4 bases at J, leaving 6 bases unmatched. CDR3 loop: CASSSPGQGIYGYTF. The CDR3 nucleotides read TGTGCCAGCAGCTCACCGGGACAGGGGATCTATGGCTACACCTTC.

The CDR3 reads CASSLVGSGNTEAFF. CDR3 DNA: TGTGCCAGCAGCTTAGTGGGTTCAGGGAACACTGAAGCTTTCTTT. The chain combines TRBV7-2 with TRBJ1-1; D remains ambiguous. V lost 1 base and J lost 1, with 10 bases in between. Germline CDR1 and CDR2: SGHTA and FQGNSA. The CDR3 length is 15 residues.

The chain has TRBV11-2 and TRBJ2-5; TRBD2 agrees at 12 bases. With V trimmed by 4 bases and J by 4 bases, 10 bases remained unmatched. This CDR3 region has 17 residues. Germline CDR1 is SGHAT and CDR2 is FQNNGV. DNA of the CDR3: TGTGCCAGCAGCTCCCGACTAGCGGGGGCACCAAGAGAGACCCAGTACTTC. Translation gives CASSSRLAGAPRETQYF. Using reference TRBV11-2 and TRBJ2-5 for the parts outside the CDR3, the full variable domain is EAGVAQSPRYKIIEKRQSVAFWCNPISGHATLYWYQQILGQGPKLLIQFQNNGVVDDSQLPKDRFSAERLKGVDSTLKIQPAKLEDSAVYLCASSSRLAGAPRETQYFGPGTRLLVL.

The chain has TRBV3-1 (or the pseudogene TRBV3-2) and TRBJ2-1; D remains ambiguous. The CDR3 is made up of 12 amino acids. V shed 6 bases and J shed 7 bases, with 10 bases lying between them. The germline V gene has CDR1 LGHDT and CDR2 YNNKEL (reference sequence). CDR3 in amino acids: CASSYGQNEQFF. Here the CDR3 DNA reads TGTGCCAGCAGTTACGGTCAAAATGAGCAGTTCTTC.

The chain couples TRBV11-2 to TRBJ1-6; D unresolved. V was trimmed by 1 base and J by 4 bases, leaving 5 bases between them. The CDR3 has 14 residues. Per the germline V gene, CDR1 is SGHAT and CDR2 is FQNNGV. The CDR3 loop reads CASSLAGYNSPLHF. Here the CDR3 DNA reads TGTGCCAGCAGCTTAGCAGGATATAATTCACCCCTCCACTTT. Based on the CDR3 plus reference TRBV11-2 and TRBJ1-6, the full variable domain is EAGVAQSPRYKIIEKRQSVAFWCNPISGHATLYWYQQILGQGPKLLIQFQNNGVVDDSQLPKDRFSAERLKGVDSTLKIQPAKLEDSAVYLCASSLAGYNSPLHFGNGTRLTVT.

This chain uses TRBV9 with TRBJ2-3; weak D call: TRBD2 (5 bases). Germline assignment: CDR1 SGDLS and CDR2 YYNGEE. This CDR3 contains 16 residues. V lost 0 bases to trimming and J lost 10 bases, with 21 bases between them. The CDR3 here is CASSVDPAGPSRAQYF. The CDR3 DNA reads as TGTGCCAGCAGCGTAGACCCAGCAGGACCGTCGAGGGCGCAGTATTTT.

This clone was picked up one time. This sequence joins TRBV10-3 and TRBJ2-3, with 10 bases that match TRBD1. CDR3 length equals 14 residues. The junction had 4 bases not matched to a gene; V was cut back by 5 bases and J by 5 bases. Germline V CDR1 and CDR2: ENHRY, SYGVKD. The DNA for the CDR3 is TGTGCCATCAGTTACGGACAGGGGGTAGATACGCAGTATTTT. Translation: CAISYGQGVDTQYF.

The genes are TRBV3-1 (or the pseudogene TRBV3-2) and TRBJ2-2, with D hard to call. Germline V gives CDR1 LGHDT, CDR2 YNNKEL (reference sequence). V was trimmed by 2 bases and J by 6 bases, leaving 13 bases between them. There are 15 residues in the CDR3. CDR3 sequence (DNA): TGTGCCAGCAGCCAAATACCCAGCGCTCCCGGGGAGCTGTTTTTT. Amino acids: CASSQIPSAPGELFF.

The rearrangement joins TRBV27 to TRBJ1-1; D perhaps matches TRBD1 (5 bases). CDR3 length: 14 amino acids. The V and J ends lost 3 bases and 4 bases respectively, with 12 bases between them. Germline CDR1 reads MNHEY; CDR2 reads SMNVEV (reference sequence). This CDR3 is CASSFSRVGTEAFF. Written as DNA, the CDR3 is TGTGCCAGCAGTTTTTCCAGGGTTGGCACTGAAGCTTTCTTT.

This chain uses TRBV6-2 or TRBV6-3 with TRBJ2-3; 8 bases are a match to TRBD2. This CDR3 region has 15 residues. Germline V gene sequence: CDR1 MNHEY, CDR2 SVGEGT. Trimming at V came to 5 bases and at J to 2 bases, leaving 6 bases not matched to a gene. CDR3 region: CASSVAGSSTDTQYF. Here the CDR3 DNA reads TGTGCCAGCAGTGTAGCGGGGAGCTCCACAGATACGCAGTATTTT.

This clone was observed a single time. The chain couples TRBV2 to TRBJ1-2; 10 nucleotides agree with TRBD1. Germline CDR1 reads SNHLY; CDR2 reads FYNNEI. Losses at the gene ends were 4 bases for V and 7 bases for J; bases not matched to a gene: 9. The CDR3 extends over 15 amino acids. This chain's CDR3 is CASSGQGAVGGGYTF. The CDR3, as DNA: TGTGCCAGCAGTGGACAGGGGGCCGTAGGCGGTGGCTACACCTTC.